This passage covers 27 T cell receptor beta chains from one sample sequenced in a study of blood T cell repertoires in COVID-19. The data were produced by immunoSEQ multiplex PCR, yet TCRdb's version contains in-frame clones alone and is incomplete. Among roughly 200,000 clones listed, roughly 85% were seen once. Sequencing was carried out using PBMCs or T cells enriched from blood (not recorded which). The receptors were gathered from a man aged 35 to 55 who had recovered from COVID-19.

V and J are TRBV5-6 and TRBJ2-3; 10 nucleotides align to TRBD2. Germline V gene lookup returns CDR1 SGHDT and CDR2 YYEEEE. CDR3 length: 15 residues. The V segment lost 4 bases and the J segment 3 bases; nucleotides outside the gene matches: 5. CDR3 nucleotide sequence: TGTGCCAGCAGCAACGGACTAGCGGATACAGATACGCAGTATTTT. As protein: CASSNGLADTDTQYF.

This clone has a handful of counts. V and J are TRBV7-9 and TRBJ1-2; D uncertain. The CDR3 has 15 amino acids. In germline, CDR1 is SEHNR, CDR2 FQNEAQ (reference sequence). Between the trimmed V and J ends, which lost 5 bases and 6 bases, there was a span of 19 bases. The CDR3 here is CASSPTLAGGHGYTF. The CDR3 DNA reads TGTGCCAGCAGCCCCACTCTGGCAGGAGGTCATGGCTACACCTTC.

J is TRBJ1-5 and V is TRBV12-5; 9 nucleotides line up with TRBD1. CDR1 LGHNT and CDR2 FRNRAP come from the germline V gene. With V trimmed by 6 bases and J by 6 bases, 0 bases remained unmatched. The CDR3 is 12 residues long. The CDR3 coding sequence is TGTGCTAGTGGGACAGGGGGTCAGCCCCAGCATTTT. It specifies CASGTGGQPQHF.

The genes are TRBV21-1 and TRBJ1-4. TRBV21-1 is marked as a pseudogene. This CDR3 has 18 amino acids. CDR3 region: CASSKVSRGENTNEKLFF. CDR3 nucleotide sequence: TGTGCCAGCAGCAAAGTTTCGCGGGGGGAGAACACTAATGAAAAACTGTTTTTT.

The chain couples TRBV7-6 to TRBJ1-2, with 9 positions matching TRBD1. The ends lost 5 bases at V and 8 bases at J; junction bases unmatched: 15. This CDR3 is 16 amino acids long. The germline V gene encodes CDR1 SGHVS and CDR2 FNYEAQ. CDR3 in amino acids: CASSGIQGAQAGGYTF. As DNA, the CDR3 is TGTGCCAGCAGCGGAATACAGGGGGCTCAGGCTGGGGGCTACACCTTC.

The chain joins TRBV6-6 to TRBJ1-2, with D perhaps matching TRBD1 (6 bases). Germline V CDR1 and CDR2: MNHNY, SVGAGI (reference sequence). The CDR3 is 13 amino acids. The germline V and J ends were trimmed by 6 bases and 4 bases, with 12 bases remaining between them. CDR3 sequence reads: CASSTQGIYGYTF. The DNA of the CDR3 is TGTGCCAGCAGCACACAGGGTATCTATGGCTACACCTTC.

This clone appeared many times. The V and J genes are TRBV2 and TRBJ1-5; maybe TRBD1 (5 bases). CDR1 and CDR2 (germline): SNHLY, FYNNEI. The CDR3 is 12 residues long. Trimming stripped 7 bases from V and 4 bases from J, with 8 bases between. The chain's CDR3 is CASKGMNQPQHF. The CDR3 DNA reads TGTGCCAGCAAGGGGATGAATCAGCCCCAGCATTTT.

This clone was recorded a few times. Other DNA sequences of this sample code for an identical CDR3. V gene TRBV28 combines with J gene TRBJ1-1; maybe TRBD1 (6 bases). This CDR3 spans 12 amino acids. Trimming took off 6 bases at V and 5 bases at J, with 10 bases between the two ends. Per the germline V gene, CDR1 is MDHEN and CDR2 is SYDVKM. CDR3 in amino acids: CASSLRGTEAFF. The CDR3 DNA is TGTGCCAGCAGCCTGAGGGGGACTGAAGCTTTCTTT.

The rearrangement uses TRBV16 and TRBJ1-1, with D tentatively TRBD1 (6 bases). The germline CDR1 and CDR2 sequences are KGHSY and FQNENV. The V gene lost 5 bases and the J gene lost 4 bases, with 17 bases spanning the gap. CDR3 length: 15 amino acids. The CDR3 DNA follows: TGTGCCAGCAGCAGATATTACAGGGAAGGCACTGAAGCTTTCTTT. This sequence encodes CASSRYYREGTEAFF.

The count of this clone is one. The chain recombines TRBV2 with TRBJ2-1; 7 nucleotides match TRBD2. The ends lost 6 bases at V and 5 bases at J; junction bases unmatched: 10. CDR3 length: 15 amino acids. The germline gives CDR1 SNHLY, CDR2 FYNNEI. The CDR3 protein is CASSPRASGNNEQFF. In nucleotides, the CDR3 is TGTGCCAGCAGCCCAAGAGCTAGCGGAAACAATGAGCAGTTCTTC.

This sequence joins TRBV19 and TRBJ2-1; 9 bases map to TRBD1. Germline-derived CDR1 and CDR2 are LNHDA and SQIVND (reference sequence). The CDR3 is 14 residues long. The ends lost 5 bases at V and 8 bases at J; junction bases unmatched: 7. The CDR3 reads CASSLTGGRDEQFF. Here the CDR3 DNA reads TGTGCCAGTAGTTTAACAGGGGGCAGGGATGAGCAGTTCTTC.

This chain connects TRBV2 to TRBJ1-2; tentatively, D is TRBD1 (6 bases). V was trimmed by 2 bases and J by 4 bases, leaving 23 bases between them. Germline V gene lookup returns CDR1 SNHLY and CDR2 FYNNEI. The CDR3 consists of 18 residues. CDR3 residues: CASSEPRNRARQIYGYTF. CDR3 DNA sequence: TGTGCCAGCAGTGAACCAAGGAACAGGGCCCGCCAAATCTATGGCTACACCTTC.

The J gene is TRBJ1-2, the V gene TRBV4-2; D remains ambiguous. Trimming stripped 2 bases from V and 2 bases from J, with 6 bases between. The germline V gene has CDR1 LGHNA and CDR2 YNFKEQ. The CDR3 extends over 13 amino acids. CDR3 nucleotides: TGTGCCAGCAGCCAACCCAGAAACTATGGCTACACCTTC. Amino acids: CASSQPRNYGYTF.

The genes are TRBV5-1 and TRBJ2-7; D ambiguous. Germline lookup yields CDR1 SGHRS and CDR2 YFSETQ. Trimming took 4 bases from V and 3 from J, leaving 14 bases between them. The CDR3 consists of 14 residues. CDR3 sequence reads: CASSPRSRDYEQYF. The DNA of the CDR3 is TGCGCCAGCAGCCCCCGGTCCCGAGACTACGAGCAGTACTTC.

This clone was detected a few times. The genes are TRBV5-4 and TRBJ1-3; TRBD1 matches 10 bases. This CDR3 has 13 amino acids. Trimming cost V 9 bases and J 6 bases; bases outside gene matches: 6. Germline assignment: CDR1 SGHNT and CDR2 YYREEE (reference sequence). The CDR3: CATRTGGKNTIYF. The CDR3 region has the DNA TGTGCCACCAGGACAGGGGGAAAAAACACCATATATTTT.

The CDR3 loop is CASSLGGTVQETQYF. For the CDR3, the DNA is TGTGCCAGCAGCCTCGGAGGAACAGTACAAGAGACCCAGTACTTC. The genes are TRBV3-1 (or the pseudogene TRBV3-2) and TRBJ2-5; tentatively, D is TRBD2 (5 bases). The V and J ends lost 4 bases and 2 bases respectively, with 14 bases between them. The CDR3 is 15 residues long. Germline V gene sequence: CDR1 LGHDT, CDR2 YNNKEL (reference sequence).

The rearrangement joins TRBV6-6 to TRBJ1-1, with D maybe TRBD1 (6 bases). Germline V gene sequence: CDR1 MNHNY, CDR2 SVGAGI (reference sequence). The length of the CDR3 is 11 residues. Trimming stripped 6 bases from V and 13 bases from J, with 15 bases between. The CDR3 DNA follows: TGTGCCAGCAGGAGGGACATGGATGGTTTCTTT. Protein sequence: CASRRDMDGFF.

The V gene is TRBV9, the J gene TRBJ2-1, with a tentative D call TRBD1 (6 bases). V dropped 8 bases and J dropped 0 bases, with 12 bases sitting between them. CDR3 length: 14 residues. In germline, CDR1 is SGDLS, CDR2 YYNGEE. The CDR3 nucleotides read TGTGCCAGTTCAACAGGGAGCTCCTACAATGAGCAGTTCTTC. Protein product: CASSTGSSYNEQFF.

The V and J genes are TRBV19 and TRBJ1-2, with 10 positions matching TRBD1. CDR1 is LNHDA, CDR2 SQIVND, per germline (reference sequence). With V trimmed by 4 bases and J by 6 bases, 5 bases remained unmatched. This CDR3 is 14 amino acids long. The CDR3, as DNA: TGTGCCAGTAGTAGAGCCGGGACAGGGGATGGCTACACCTTC. This sequence encodes CASSRAGTGDGYTF.

The chain carries TRBV15 and TRBJ2-2; 13 positions agree with TRBD2. The germline gives CDR1 LNHNV, CDR2 YYDKDF (reference sequence). The ends lost 8 bases at V and 7 bases at J; junction bases unmatched: 7. The CDR3 spans 15 residues. CDR3 sequence: CATRGLAGAGGELFF. Here the CDR3 DNA reads TGTGCCACCCGTGGACTAGCGGGAGCGGGCGGGGAGCTGTTTTTT.

This clone was seen just once. V is TRBV6-5 and J is TRBJ1-2, with D perhaps matching TRBD1 (6 bases). The CDR3 is 13 residues long. Germline V gene data show CDR1 as MNHEY and CDR2 as SVGAGI. The V gene lost 7 bases and the J gene lost 1 base, with 10 bases spanning the gap. CDR3 amino acids: CASTRDINYGYTF. CDR3 coding DNA: TGTGCCAGCACCAGGGACATTAACTATGGCTACACCTTC.

The chain couples TRBV28 to TRBJ1-1; D possibly corresponds to TRBD1 (5 bases). Germline assignment: CDR1 MDHEN and CDR2 SYDVKM. V lost 0 bases to trimming and J lost 4 bases, with 18 bases between them. The CDR3 loop spans 17 amino acids. The CDR3 loop is CASSLWGSAGPSTEAFF. In DNA form, the CDR3 reads TGTGCCAGCAGTTTATGGGGTTCGGCGGGACCCTCCACTGAAGCTTTCTTT. Together with reference TRBV28 and TRBJ1-1, the CDR3 gives the full variable domain: DVKVTQSSRYLVKRTGEKVFLECVQDMDHENMFWYRQDPGLGLRLIYFSYDVKMKEKGDIPEGYSVSREKKERFSLILESASTNQTSMYLCASSLWGSAGPSTEAFFGQGTRLTVV.

The CDR3 DNA reads TGTGCCACCAGAGGAGGGGGGACAGCCATAGGCGATGAGCAGTTCTTC. It translates to CATRGGGTAIGDEQFF. The rearrangement uses TRBV24-1 and TRBJ2-1, with D perhaps matching TRBD1 (7 bases). V dropped 7 bases and J dropped 8 bases, with 23 bases sitting between them. The CDR3 is made up of 16 amino acids. Germline CDR1 and CDR2: KGHDR and SFDVKD.

The V gene is TRBV19, the J gene TRBJ1-2, with a tentative D call TRBD1 (5 bases). Germline CDR1 reads LNHDA; CDR2 reads SQIVND (reference sequence). This CDR3 region has 14 residues. V was clipped by 5 bases and J by 6 bases, with 16 bases between them. CDR3 bases: TGTGCCAGTAGTCTAGGCGGGACCGCAAATGGCTACACCTTC. Its protein is CASSLGGTANGYTF.

This clone is a singleton in its sample. This chain links TRBV11-2 with TRBJ1-1; D uncertain. The CDR3 contains 13 residues. Deletions cut 1 base from V and 1 base from J, with 4 bases between. Germline V gives CDR1 SGHAT, CDR2 FQNNGV. The DNA of the CDR3 is TGTGCCAGCAGCTTAGGAGGGAACACTGAAGCTTTCTTT. Amino acid sequence: CASSLGGNTEAFF. Using reference TRBV11-2 and TRBJ1-1 for the parts outside the CDR3, the full variable domain is EAGVAQSPRYKIIEKRQSVAFWCNPISGHATLYWYQQILGQGPKLLIQFQNNGVVDDSQLPKDRFSAERLKGVDSTLKIQPAKLEDSAVYLCASSLGGNTEAFFGQGTRLTVV.

In its sample, this clone was seen a few times. The rearrangement uses TRBV9 and TRBJ1-6; tentatively, D is TRBD1 (6 bases). The CDR3 sequence is 14 residues long. V shed 3 bases and J shed 9 bases, with 13 bases lying between them. Looked up from germline, CDR1 is SGDLS and CDR2 is YYNGEE. CDR3 in amino acids: CASSGTGFGSPLHF. In DNA form, the CDR3 reads TGTGCCAGCAGCGGTACAGGGTTCGGTTCACCCCTCCACTTT.

V gene TRBV6-5 combines with J gene TRBJ1-1, with a tentative D call TRBD1 (5 bases). From germline, CDR1 is MNHEY and CDR2 SVGAGI. The V gene lost 0 bases and the J gene lost 5 bases, with 10 bases spanning the gap. CDR3 size: 14 residues. The CDR3 reads CASSYSNGGTEAFF. CDR3 DNA: TGTGCCAGCAGTTACTCGAACGGGGGTACTGAAGCTTTCTTT.